This T cell receptor beta chain was observed in a study of early T cells in non-severe SARS-CoV-2 infection. TCRdb analysed the 5' RACE reads with MiXCR anew, one entry per CDR3 protein. The sample yields around 55,000 distinct CDR3 sequences, under 15% seen once. This clonotype appeared a few times. The CDR3 spans 13 residues. V lost 5 bases and J lost 4; bases outside the gene matches: 4. Germline lookup yields CDR1 SEHNR and CDR2 FQNEAQ (reference sequence). Sequences were derived from whole blood, sampled at baseline. This rearrangement joins TRBV7-9 to TRBJ2-7, with 8 bases lining up with TRBD1. The sequence came from an adult who was a healthcare worker with PCR-confirmed SARS-CoV-2 infection or an uninfected control (not recorded which). The CDR3 nucleotides are TGTGCCAGCAGCCCGGACAGGGCTTACGAGCAGTACTTC. It translates to CASSPDRAYEQYF.